This T cell receptor beta chain was profiled in a study of post-analysis software for immune sequencing data. Looking at the study overall: Included courses were relapsing-remitting and secondary progressive multiple sclerosis; progressive-relapsing multiple sclerosis was also included. Whole-study findings and limits: When patients were compared with controls, 4 or 5 TRBV segments were more frequent, TRBV5-6, TRBV5-1 and TRBV20-1 among them. Same-batch samples co-clustered strongly by F measure. Among multiple sclerosis patients, normalized Chao1 diversity was significantly below that of controls.

Germline V CDR1 and CDR2: SEHNR, FQNEAQ (reference sequence). The CDR3 runs 13 residues. Unique molecular identifiers were built into the TCR beta cDNA libraries. A population of about 0.95 to 10 million T cells gave rise to roughly 500,000 cDNA molecules. Each CDR3 protein is one row after TCRdb ran MiXCR on the PCR reads. The table shows hundreds of thousands of distinct CDR3 sequences, with roughly 58% occurring only once. A word on this clonotype: The antigen is unknown.

The chain recombines TRBV7-9 with TRBJ2-5; TRBD2 matches 9 bases. The J call may be wrong; the DNA end is better matched by TRBJ2-7. The sequencing sample was made of blood. The receptor was derived from a girl aged 5-17 years with multiple sclerosis. In DNA, the CDR3 is TGTGCCATCCAGGGGACTAGCTTGAGCGAGCAGTACTTC. Translating gives CAIQGTSLSEQYF.